The rows below give T cell receptor beta chains drawn from one sample of a study of T-cell reconstitution after alpha-beta-depleted transplantation in children. Via MiXCR, TCRdb re-called the PCR reads, giving one row per CDR3 protein. The data hold approximately 630,000 distinct CDR3 sequences, with around 14% observed a single time. Sequencing used PBMCs, obtained before TCRalphabeta/CD19-depleted stem cell transplant. The receptors stem from a girl aged 2 to 10 with congenital amegakaryocytic thrombocytopenia, due to receive a stem cell transplant. Both conserved end residues are part of each CDR3. The D gene is left open where the match is weak. The size of a clone is reported for some rows only, either as once, few or many, or as a class for expanded clones.

size: many
J: TRBJ1-1
V: TRBV3-1
length: 12
D: NA
CDR3: CASSQMRTGAFF
DNA: TGTGCCAGCAGCCAGATGAGAACCGGAGCTTTCTTT

size: many
J: TRBJ1-6
V: TRBV5-1
length: 14
D: NA
CDR3: CASSGTTGNSPLHF
DNA: TGCGCCAGCAGCGGGACGACCGGGAATTCACCCCTCCACTTT

size: many
J: TRBJ2-1
V: TRBV12-3/TRBV12-4
length: 14
D: TRBD2
CDR3: CASSLSGRKYEQFF
DNA: TGTGCCAGCAGTTTGAGCGGGAGGAAATATGAGCAGTTCTTC

size: NA
J: TRBJ1-5
V: TRBV6-5
length: 15
D: TRBD1
CDR3: CASSYGGTENQPQHF
DNA: TGTGCCAGCAGTTATGGGGGGACAGAAAATCAGCCCCAGCATTTT

size: few
J: TRBJ2-1
V: TRBV5-1
length: 12
D: NA
CDR3: CASSLTGSSQFF
DNA: TGCGCCAGCAGCTTGACAGGGTCTTCCCAGTTCTTC

size: NA
J: TRBJ1-5
V: TRBV18
length: 13
D: NA
CDR3: CASSELYNQPQHF
DNA: TGTGCCAGCTCAGAACTGTACAATCAGCCCCAGCATTTT

size: NA
J: TRBJ2-7
V: TRBV7-9
length: 15
D: TRBD1
CDR3: CASSWERQGTYEQYF
DNA: TGTGCCAGCAGCTGGGAGAGACAGGGGACATACGAGCAGTACTTC

size: NA
J: TRBJ2-7
V: TRBV10-3
length: 13
D: NA
CDR3: CASLRGLGYEQYF
DNA: TGTGCCTCCCTCCGGGGGCTTGGTTACGAGCAGTACTTC

size: many
J: TRBJ2-1
V: TRBV20-1
length: 16
D: TRBD1
CDR3: CSARGGNRDRVNEQFF
DNA: TGCAGTGCTAGAGGGGGAAACCGGGACAGGGTTAATGAGCAGTTCTTC

size: NA
J: TRBJ1-6
V: TRBV12-3/TRBV12-4
length: 15
D: TRBD1
CDR3: CASTKGQQLNSPLHF
DNA: TGTGCCAGCACCAAGGGACAGCAACTTAATTCACCCCTCCACTTT

size: many
J: TRBJ2-5
V: TRBV20-1
length: 13
D: TRBD1
CDR3: CSAREDRVETQYF
DNA: TGCAGTGCTAGAGAGGACAGGGTTGAGACCCAGTACTTC

size: few
J: TRBJ2-1
V: TRBV20-1
length: 17
D: NA
CDR3: CSASKIVGGPTYNEQFF
DNA: TGCAGTGCTTCAAAAATAGTGGGGGGTCCTACCTACAATGAGCAGTTCTTC

size: many
J: TRBJ2-7
V: TRBV20-1
length: 14
D: TRBD1
CDR3: CSAEDDRAGYEQYF
DNA: TGCAGTGCGGAAGACGACAGGGCTGGCTACGAGCAGTACTTC

size: few
J: TRBJ2-1
V: TRBV27
length: 12
D: NA
CDR3: CASSWAGREQFF
DNA: TGTGCCAGCAGTTGGGCAGGGCGCGAGCAGTTCTTC

size: many
J: TRBJ2-2
V: TRBV20-1
length: 14
D: NA
CDR3: CSASSLGGTGELFF
DNA: TGCAGTGCTAGTAGTTTAGGGGGCACCGGGGAGCTGTTTTTT

size: NA
J: TRBJ2-1
V: TRBV6-2/TRBV6-3
length: 20
D: TRBD1
CDR3: CASSYPSSMTGGDSYNEQFF
DNA: TGTGCCAGCAGTTACCCAAGTTCGATGACAGGGGGTGACTCCTACAATGAGCAGTTCTTC

size: NA
J: TRBJ2-1
V: TRBV5-1
length: 15
D: NA
CDR3: CASSFTGDSYNEQFF
DNA: TGCGCCAGCAGCTTTACAGGAGACTCCTACAATGAGCAGTTCTTC

size: few
J: TRBJ2-2
V: TRBV12-3/TRBV12-4
length: 18
D: TRBD1
CDR3: CASSLDLWTGGETGELFF
DNA: TGTGCCAGCAGTTTAGATTTATGGACAGGGGGCGAGACCGGGGAGCTGTTTTTT

size: NA
J: TRBJ1-2
V: TRBV11-1
length: 18
D: TRBD1
CDR3: CASSSPYLATGETGGYTF
DNA: TGTGCCAGCAGCTCCCCGTACCTAGCGACAGGGGAGACAGGTGGCTACACCTTC

size: many
J: TRBJ2-1
V: TRBV20-1
length: 10
D: NA
CDR3: CSASPLRQFF
DNA: TGCAGTGCTAGTCCCCTCAGGCAGTTCTTC

size: NA
J: TRBJ1-6
V: TRBV7-2
length: 13
D: NA
CDR3: CASSSTSNSPLHF
DNA: TGTGCCAGCAGCTCCACGAGTAATTCACCCCTCCACTTT

size: NA
J: TRBJ2-3
V: TRBV9
length: 14
D: NA
CDR3: CASSVEWGADTQYF
DNA: TGTGCCAGCAGCGTAGAATGGGGGGCAGATACGCAGTATTTT

size: NA
J: TRBJ1-2
V: TRBV7-9
length: 14
D: NA
CDR3: CASSLGSPRGGYTF
DNA: TGTGCCAGCAGCTTAGGTTCACCTCGGGGAGGCTACACCTTC

size: many
J: TRBJ2-2
V: TRBV5-1
length: 17
D: NA
CDR3: CASSLAFASSNTGELFF
DNA: TGCGCCAGCAGCTTGGCCTTTGCTAGCAGTAACACCGGGGAGCTGTTTTTT

size: many
J: TRBJ2-7
V: TRBV7-9
length: 13
D: NA
CDR3: CASSSEGTYEQYF
DNA: TGTGCCAGCAGCTCCGAGGGCACCTACGAGCAGTACTTC

size: NA
J: TRBJ1-2
V: TRBV20-1
length: 13
D: TRBD1
CDR3: CSAAGQGNYGYTF
DNA: TGCAGTGCGGCTGGACAGGGCAACTATGGCTACACCTTC

size: NA
J: TRBJ2-7
V: TRBV15
length: 16
D: TRBD2
CDR3: CATSRDPGLTTYEQYF
DNA: TGTGCCACCAGCAGGGATCCGGGACTAACGACCTACGAGCAGTACTTC

size: few
J: TRBJ2-1
V: TRBV5-1
length: 14
D: TRBD1
CDR3: CASSPGTGPHEQFF
DNA: TGCGCCAGCAGCCCGGGGACAGGGCCCCATGAGCAGTTCTTC

size: many
J: TRBJ2-5
V: TRBV20-1
length: 12
D: TRBD1
CDR3: CSGQGYQETQYF
DNA: TGCAGTGGACAGGGGTACCAAGAGACCCAGTACTTC

size: few
J: TRBJ2-1
V: TRBV6-5
length: 14
D: NA
CDR3: CASSYSISWNEQFF
DNA: TGTGCCAGCAGTTACTCGATATCTTGGAATGAGCAGTTCTTC

size: once
J: TRBJ1-1
V: TRBV27
length: 13
D: NA
CDR3: CASSLVEGPGAFF
DNA: TGTGCCAGCAGTTTAGTTGAGGGCCCGGGAGCTTTCTTT

size: many
J: TRBJ1-6
V: TRBV5-1
length: 15
D: TRBD1
CDR3: CASSSGQGVNSPLHF
DNA: TGCGCCAGCAGCTCGGGACAGGGCGTTAATTCACCCCTCCACTTT

size: many
J: TRBJ2-3
V: TRBV12-3/TRBV12-4
length: 15
D: NA
CDR3: CASSFRGVRADTQYF
DNA: TGTGCCAGCAGTTTTCGCGGGGTCAGGGCGGATACGCAGTATTTT